This TCR beta chain was sequenced during a study of PD-1 blockade in classical Hodgkin lymphoma. Study-wide results and limits: In newly diagnosed patients, baseline TCR diversity was reportedly below that of healthy donors. Sources of repertoire differences remain undefined, possibly disease activity or prior therapy.

With 5 bases clipped from V and 0 bases from J, the junction kept 5 bases outside the gene matches. The CDR3 is 15 residues long. Germline assignment: CDR1 MNHEY and CDR2 SVGAGI. Comment on this clone: Its specificity is unknown.

The method was immunoSEQ multiplex PCR; TCRdb's version includes in-frame clones alone and lacks a portion of them. This table has about 13,000 clones, about 94% appearing once. Relapses following autologous stem cell transplantation were seen in all patients, with brentuximab vedotin exposure varying. The rearrangement joins TRBV6-5 to TRBJ2-7; 9 nucleotides agree with TRBD1. Sample: peripheral blood mononuclear cells (PBMCs), taken at baseline. The TCR was taken from a human donor with classical Hodgkin lymphoma. The chain's CDR3 is CASSIQGAPSYEQYF. In nucleotides, the CDR3 is TGTGCCAGCAGTATACAGGGGGCGCCCTCCTACGAGCAGTACTTC.